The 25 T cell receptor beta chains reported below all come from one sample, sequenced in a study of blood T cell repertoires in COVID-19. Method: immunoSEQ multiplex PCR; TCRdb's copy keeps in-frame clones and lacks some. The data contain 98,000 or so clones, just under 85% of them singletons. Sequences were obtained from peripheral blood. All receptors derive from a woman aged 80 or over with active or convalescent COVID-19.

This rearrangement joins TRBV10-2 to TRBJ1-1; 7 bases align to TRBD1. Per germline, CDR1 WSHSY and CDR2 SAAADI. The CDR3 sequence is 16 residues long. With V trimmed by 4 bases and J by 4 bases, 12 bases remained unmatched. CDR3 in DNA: TGCGCCAGCAGTGGGGATGGGCGGCAGGGGGGCACTGAAGCTTTCTTT. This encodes CASSGDGRQGGTEAFF.

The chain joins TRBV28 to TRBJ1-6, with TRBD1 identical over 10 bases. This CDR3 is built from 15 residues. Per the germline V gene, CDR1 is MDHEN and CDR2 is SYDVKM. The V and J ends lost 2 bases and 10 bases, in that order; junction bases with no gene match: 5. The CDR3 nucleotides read TGTGCCAGCAGTTTAGGGGACAGGGGAAGCTCACCCCTCCACTTT. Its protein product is CASSLGDRGSSPLHF. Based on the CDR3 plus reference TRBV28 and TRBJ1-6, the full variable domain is DVKVTQSSRYLVKRTGEKVFLECVQDMDHENMFWYRQDPGLGLRLIYFSYDVKMKEKGDIPEGYSVSREKKERFSLILESASTNQTSMYLCASSLGDRGSSPLHFGNGTRLTVT.

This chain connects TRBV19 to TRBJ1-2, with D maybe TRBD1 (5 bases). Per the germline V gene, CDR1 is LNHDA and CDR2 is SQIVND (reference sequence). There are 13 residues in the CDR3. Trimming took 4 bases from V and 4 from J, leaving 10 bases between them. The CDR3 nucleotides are TGTGCCAGTAGTACCCCAGGGTCCTATGGCTACACCTTC. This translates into CASSTPGSYGYTF.

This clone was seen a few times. CDR3 protein: CASSYNSAGQGNLAFF. The DNA of the CDR3 is TGTGCCAGCAGTTATAACAGCGCCGGACAGGGAAATTTAGCTTTCTTT. The V call is TRBV6-5, the J call TRBJ1-1, with 8 bases aligning to TRBD1. The CDR3 consists of 16 residues. V dropped 3 bases and J dropped 10; count of bases not matched to a gene: 16. Germline CDR1 and CDR2: MNHEY and SVGAGI.

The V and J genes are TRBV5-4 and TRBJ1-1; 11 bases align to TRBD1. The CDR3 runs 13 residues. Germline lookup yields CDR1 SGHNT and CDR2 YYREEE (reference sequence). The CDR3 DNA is TGTGCAGTTGTGGGACAGGGGGTCCCTGAAGCTTTCTTT. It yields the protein CAVVGQGVPEAFF.

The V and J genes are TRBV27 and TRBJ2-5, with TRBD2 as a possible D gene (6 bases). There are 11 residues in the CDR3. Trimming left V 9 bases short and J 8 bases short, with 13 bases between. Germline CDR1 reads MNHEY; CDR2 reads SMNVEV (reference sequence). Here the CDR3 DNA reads TGTGCCAGTAGACTAGGGCGTACCCAGTACTTC. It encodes CASRLGRTQYF.

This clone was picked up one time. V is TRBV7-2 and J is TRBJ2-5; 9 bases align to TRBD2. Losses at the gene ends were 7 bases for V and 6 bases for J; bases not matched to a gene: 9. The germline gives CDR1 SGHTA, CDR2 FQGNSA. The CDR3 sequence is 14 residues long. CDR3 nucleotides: TGTGCCAGCAACAATTGGGGGACTAGCAAGACCCAGTACTTC. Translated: CASNNWGTSKTQYF.

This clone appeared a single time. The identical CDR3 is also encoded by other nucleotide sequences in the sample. The CDR3 DNA sequence: TGTGCCAGCAGCTTGGGAGGGACAACTAATGAAAAACTGTTTTTT. This gives the protein CASSLGGTTNEKLFF. This sequence joins TRBV5-4 and TRBJ1-4; D remains ambiguous. V lost 0 bases, J lost 0 bases, and 6 bases lay in between. CDR3 size: 15 residues. In germline, CDR1 is SGHNT, CDR2 YYREEE (reference sequence).

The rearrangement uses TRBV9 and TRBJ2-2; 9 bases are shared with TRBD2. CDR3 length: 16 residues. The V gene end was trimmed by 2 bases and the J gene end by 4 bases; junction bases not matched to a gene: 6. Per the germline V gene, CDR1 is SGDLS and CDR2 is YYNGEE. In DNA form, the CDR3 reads TGTGCCAGCAGCGTCTATAGCGGGAGTGCCACCGGGGAGCTGTTTTTT. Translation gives CASSVYSGSATGELFF.

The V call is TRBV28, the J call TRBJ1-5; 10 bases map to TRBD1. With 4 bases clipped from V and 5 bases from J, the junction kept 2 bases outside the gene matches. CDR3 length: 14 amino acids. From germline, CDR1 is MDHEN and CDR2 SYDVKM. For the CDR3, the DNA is TGTGCCAGCAGTTGGGACAGGGGTGATCAGCCCCAGCATTTT. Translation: CASSWDRGDQPQHF.

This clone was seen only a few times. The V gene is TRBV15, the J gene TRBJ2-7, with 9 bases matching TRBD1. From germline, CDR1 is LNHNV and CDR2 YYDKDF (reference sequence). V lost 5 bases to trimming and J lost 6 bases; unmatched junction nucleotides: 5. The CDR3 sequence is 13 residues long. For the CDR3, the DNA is TGTGCCACCAGCGGGACAGGGTCAGCCGAGCAGTACTTC. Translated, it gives CATSGTGSAEQYF.

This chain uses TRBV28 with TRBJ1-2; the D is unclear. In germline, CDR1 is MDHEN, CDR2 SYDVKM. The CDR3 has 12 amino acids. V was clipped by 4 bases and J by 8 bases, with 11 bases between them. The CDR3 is CASSSAASGYTF. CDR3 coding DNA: TGTGCCAGCAGTTCGGCGGCCTCCGGCTACACCTTC.

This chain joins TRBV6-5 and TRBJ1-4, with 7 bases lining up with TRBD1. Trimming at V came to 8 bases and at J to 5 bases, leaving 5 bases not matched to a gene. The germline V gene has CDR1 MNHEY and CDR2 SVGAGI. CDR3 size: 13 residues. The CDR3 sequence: CASEGQRNEKLFF. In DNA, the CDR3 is TGTGCCAGCGAGGGACAGAGAAATGAAAAACTGTTTTTT.

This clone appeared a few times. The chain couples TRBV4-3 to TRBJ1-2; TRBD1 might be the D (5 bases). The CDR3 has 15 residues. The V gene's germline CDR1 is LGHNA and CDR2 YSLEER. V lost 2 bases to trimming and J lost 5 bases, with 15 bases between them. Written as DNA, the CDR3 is TGCGCCAGCAGCCAATTCCAGGGAGGTGATTATGGCTACACCTTC. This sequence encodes CASSQFQGGDYGYTF.

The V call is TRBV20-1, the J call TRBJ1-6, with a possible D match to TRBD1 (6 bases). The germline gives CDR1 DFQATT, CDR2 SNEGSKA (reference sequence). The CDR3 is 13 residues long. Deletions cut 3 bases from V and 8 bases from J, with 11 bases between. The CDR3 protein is CSASRGAYSPLHF. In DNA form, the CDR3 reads TGCAGTGCTAGTCGGGGGGCGTATTCACCCCTCCACTTT.

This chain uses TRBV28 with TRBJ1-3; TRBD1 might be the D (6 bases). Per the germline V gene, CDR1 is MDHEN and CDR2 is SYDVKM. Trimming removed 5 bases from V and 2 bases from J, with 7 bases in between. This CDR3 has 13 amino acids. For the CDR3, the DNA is TGTGCCAGCAGTGGGACACCTGGAAACACCATATATTTT. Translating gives CASSGTPGNTIYF.

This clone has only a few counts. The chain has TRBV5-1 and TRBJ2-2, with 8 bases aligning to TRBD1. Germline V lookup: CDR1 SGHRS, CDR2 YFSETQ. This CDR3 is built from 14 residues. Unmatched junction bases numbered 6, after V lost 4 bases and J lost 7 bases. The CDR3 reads CASSPRQGIGELFF. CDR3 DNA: TGCGCCAGCAGCCCCCGACAGGGGATCGGGGAGCTGTTTTTT. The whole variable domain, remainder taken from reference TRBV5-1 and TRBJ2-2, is KAGVTQTPRYLIKTRGQQVTLSCSPISGHRSVSWYQQTPGQGLQFLFEYFSETQRNKGNFPGRFSGRQFSNSRSEMNVSTLELGDSALYLCASSPRQGIGELFFGEGSRLTVL.

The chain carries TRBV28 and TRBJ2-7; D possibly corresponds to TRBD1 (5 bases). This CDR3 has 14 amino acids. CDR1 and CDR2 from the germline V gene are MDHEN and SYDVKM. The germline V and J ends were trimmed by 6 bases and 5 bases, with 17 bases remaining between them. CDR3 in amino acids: CASRSQEGAHEQYF. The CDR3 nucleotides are TGTGCCAGCAGATCACAGGAAGGGGCCCACGAGCAGTACTTC.

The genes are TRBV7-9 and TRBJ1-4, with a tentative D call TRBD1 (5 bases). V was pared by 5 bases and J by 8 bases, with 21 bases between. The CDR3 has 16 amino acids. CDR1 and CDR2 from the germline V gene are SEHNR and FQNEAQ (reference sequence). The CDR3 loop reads CASSPAPGANKEKLFF. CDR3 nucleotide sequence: TGTGCCAGCAGCCCCGCCCCTGGGGCGAATAAGGAAAAACTGTTTTTT.

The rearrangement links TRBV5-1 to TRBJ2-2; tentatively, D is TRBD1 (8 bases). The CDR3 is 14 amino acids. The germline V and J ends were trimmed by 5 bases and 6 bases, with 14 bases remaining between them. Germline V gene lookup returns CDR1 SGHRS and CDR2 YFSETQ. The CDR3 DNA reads TGCGCCAGCAGTGACACAGGGGGGGCCGGGGAGCTGTTTTTT. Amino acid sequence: CASSDTGGAGELFF.

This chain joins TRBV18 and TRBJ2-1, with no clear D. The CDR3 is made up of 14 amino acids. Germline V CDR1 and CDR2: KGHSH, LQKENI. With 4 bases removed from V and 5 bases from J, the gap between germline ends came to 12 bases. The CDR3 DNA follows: TGTGCCAGCTCACAACTCTCTAGTGACAATGAGCAGTTCTTC. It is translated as CASSQLSSDNEQFF.

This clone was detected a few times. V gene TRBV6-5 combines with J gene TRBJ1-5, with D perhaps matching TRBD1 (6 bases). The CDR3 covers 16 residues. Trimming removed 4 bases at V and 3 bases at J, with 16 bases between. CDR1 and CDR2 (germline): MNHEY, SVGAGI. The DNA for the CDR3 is TGTGCCAGCAGTTTGACAGGTGGTGGGCCCAATCAGCCCCAGCATTTT. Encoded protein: CASSLTGGGPNQPQHF.

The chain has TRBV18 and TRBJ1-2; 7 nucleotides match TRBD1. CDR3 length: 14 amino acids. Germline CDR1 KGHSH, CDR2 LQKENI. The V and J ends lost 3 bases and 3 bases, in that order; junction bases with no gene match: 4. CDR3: CASSPQGEYYGYTF. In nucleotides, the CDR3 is TGTGCCAGCTCACCTCAGGGGGAGTACTATGGCTACACCTTC.

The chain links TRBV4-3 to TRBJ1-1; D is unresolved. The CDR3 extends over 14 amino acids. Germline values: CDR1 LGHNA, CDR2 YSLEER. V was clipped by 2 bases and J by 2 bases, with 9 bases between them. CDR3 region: CASSQTIGNTEAFF. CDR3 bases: TGCGCCAGCAGCCAAACTATTGGTAACACTGAAGCTTTCTTT.

The CDR3 DNA reads as TGTGCCAGCGCGTCCGGACAGATGAACACTGAAGCTTTCTTT. Amino acid sequence: CASASGQMNTEAFF. The chain combines TRBV28 with TRBJ1-1; D possibly corresponds to TRBD1 (6 bases). Germline CDR1 reads MDHEN; CDR2 reads SYDVKM. The CDR3 spans 14 residues. The V and J ends lost 8 bases and 0 bases respectively, with 13 bases between them. The complete variable domain, with remaining parts taken from reference TRBV28 and TRBJ1-1, reads DVKVTQSSRYLVKRTGEKVFLECVQDMDHENMFWYRQDPGLGLRLIYFSYDVKMKEKGDIPEGYSVSREKKERFSLILESASTNQTSMYLCASASGQMNTEAFFGQGTRLTVV.